This entry describes one TCR beta chain. Its recognized antigen is unknown. Per-base qualities were not stored, and no clone one base away is much larger. The entry originates in a study of shared clonotypes between healthy human individuals (dated by TCRdb to 2018 to 2021). About the investigation overall: A few men and a couple of women, aged 18 to 49 years, made up the cohort. The study deeply sequenced blood TCR repertoires of about 5 healthy adults to estimate repertoire size and the extent of clonotype sharing between individuals. Libraries were prepared and TCR repertoires were sequenced by different laboratories using diverse techniques, in order to increase sequencing depth and limit assay-specific biases. Between about 0.94 and 10 billion PBMCs per donor were obtained by leukapheresis. For each donor, CD4 naive and CD4 memory were each run on three plates, CD8 naive on two plates, and CD8 memory on one plate. The research as a whole found: Even with the large sequencing depth, rarefaction of the sorted-subset datasets indicated that sequencing was incomplete. Naive subsets generally had larger estimated clonotype richness than memory subsets did. Compared with non-shared clonotypes, clonotypes shared by all four sorted-subset donors had higher generation probabilities. Sampling was restricted to blood, and TCR repertoires in tissues likely differ from the TCR repertoires found in blood. Based on pairwise subsampling, the degree of clonotype sharing among donors was expected to be affected by sequencing depth. Sharing across four donors was observed for about 5% of naive CD4, over 3% of naive CD8, 2.3% of memory CD4, and about 0.38% of memory CD8 clonotypes. Because the study included only a small number of donors, the genetic and exposure-history diversity represented was limited.

Donors were healthy HIV-negative adults with no recently reported acute infections or vaccinations. Only Caucasian adults living in Nashville, Tennessee, USA were represented among the donors. CD4+ T cells were enriched by magnetic negative selection; naive cells were then positively selected on CD45RA, and the negative fraction formed the memory subset. Blood was obtained by leukapheresis, after which PBMCs were separated by Ficoll-Histopaque density gradient centrifugation and cryopreserved in liquid nitrogen vapor phase. Purity and quantity of every magnetically sorted T cell population were checked by analytical flow cytometry. Genomic DNA was isolated from every sorted fraction and measured by UV absorbance on a Nanodrop 2000c. The cysteine opens and the phenylalanine closes a CDR3 of 15 amino acids. Kept here is only the CDR3 DNA, which spans 45 bases and is read in frame from base 1. Between the V and J ends, shortened by 5 bases and 7 bases respectively, the junction contains 17 bases. For CDR1 and CDR2, the germline V gene lists SGHTA and FQGNSA.

TCR CDR3 regions were amplified from genomic DNA by multiplex PCR using the deep immunoSEQ assay. For each cell subset, the extracted genomic DNA was distributed evenly across all wells of several immunoSEQ 96-well plates, and each plate served as one replicate. For sorted subsets, about 210 ng of genomic DNA, equivalent to about 30,000 T cell genomes, went into each replicate PCR. Purified libraries were measured with a Qubit 3.0 fluorometer, size-checked on a Bioanalyzer 2100, and measured again with the KAPA Library Quantification kit. Each immunoSEQ 96-well plate was sequenced on its own single-read 150-cycle Illumina NextSeq 550 flow cell. On the authors' methods: Because the immunoSEQ output held only junctional sequences and lacked quality scores, the filtering could not match the filtering applied to full-length reads. To assign V/J genes and CDR3, sequences were annotated against IMGT germline references using PyIR, a Python wrapper for IgBLAST v1.9. Reads were filtered out if the reads had weak V/J assignments (E-value above 1e-6), no CDR3, stop codons, out-of-frame junctions, or ambiguous translated residues. A V3J clonotype was defined by an identical inferred V gene, J gene, and CDR3 amino acid sequence. Percentage overlap between repertoires was computed as shared unique clonotypes divided by the size of the smaller repertoire. Three approaches were used to assess repertoire richness: RTK rarefaction, the Chao1 estimator, and Recon v2.1 estimates of unobserved clonotypes. OLGA was used to compute generation probabilities for all TCRbeta clonotypes that the gDNA method yielded from a few donors. In its TCRdb copy, this immuneACCESS table keeps in-frame sequences only and misses some clones. Where compared with another copy, unresolved V genes explain less than half of these, and the others have no known cause. The V and J calls and the clone size are those of that table, but D and trimming were determined from the DNA. The table for this sample lists 1.5 million to 1.9 million clones; approximately 98% of them were counted only once. The ten largest clones take up roughly 0.42% of the sample.

This receptor was identified in a man between 25 and 39 years old in good health. The chain employs TRBV7-2 and TRBJ1-4; 6 matching bases give a weak D call of TRBD1. The sample was naive CD4+ T cells sorted from blood. In the paper's terms, the cell subset or site label means: CD45RA+ positively selected. The sequenced DNA is TGTGCCAGCAGCACTTTTTGGGGGGCTAGTGAAAAACTGTTTTTT. Its amino acids are CASSTFWGASEKLFF.